This T cell receptor (beta chain) originates from a study of OX40 agonist ivuxolimab in advanced cancers. Study summary: At 65% to 85% male, the cohort had a mean age of around 56 years, ranging from about 23 to 79.

V dropped 1 base and J dropped 5 bases, with 6 bases sitting between them. The germline V gene has CDR1 SGHAT and CDR2 FQNNGV. This CDR3 has 13 residues. Sequencing was performed with immunoSEQ multiplex PCR; in TCRdb, only in-frame clones are kept and a portion is missing. Of over 20,000 clones in the sample, around four fifths were seen once. Material: CD4+ or CD8+ T cells sorted from blood, obtained in a trial of the OX40 agonist ivuxolimab. This chain joins TRBV11-2 and TRBJ1-5; D gene uncertain. The clonotype comes from an adult with an advanced solid tumor such as melanoma, head and neck, liver or kidney cancer. CDR3 region: CASSLGEHQPQHF. The DNA of the CDR3 is TGTGCCAGCAGCTTAGGAGAGCATCAGCCCCAGCATTTT.